A single sample is the source of the 13 T cell receptor beta chains below, sequenced in a study of long-term antiretroviral therapy in people with HIV. Survey level was the resolution at which the v3.0 immunoSEQ assay ran. Here immunoSEQ multiplex PCR was the method, and the copy in TCRdb shows in-frame clones only, minus some. The repertoire holds under 45,000 clones, with about 90% as singletons. This specimen was unsorted PBMCs, taken 1.2 years after starting antiretroviral therapy. These receptors were collected from a woman between 45 and 60 years old with HIV.

This clone was picked up one time. The V gene is TRBV15, the J gene TRBJ2-7; 7 bases line up with TRBD1. Germline V gene data show CDR1 as LNHNV and CDR2 as YYDKDF (reference sequence). After removal of 0 bases from V and 0 bases from J, the junction contained 11 bases not matched to a gene. The CDR3 totals 18 residues. The CDR3 loop is CATSRDAPGTAISYEQYF. CDR3 bases: TGTGCCACCAGCAGAGATGCCCCCGGGACAGCAATCTCCTACGAGCAGTACTTC. The complete variable domain, with remaining parts taken from reference TRBV15 and TRBJ2-7, reads DAMVIQNPRYQVTQFGKPVTLSCSQTLNHNVMYWYQQKSSQAPKLLFHYYDKDFNNEADTPDNFQSRRPNTSFCFLDIRSPGLGDTAMYLCATSRDAPGTAISYEQYFGPGTRLTVT.

This rearrangement joins TRBV9 to TRBJ1-2; D call uncertain. The germline V gene encodes CDR1 SGDLS and CDR2 YYNGEE. The CDR3 loop spans 15 amino acids. Trimming took off 2 bases at V and 1 base at J, with 12 bases between the two ends. CDR3 sequence reads: CASSVEDGDNYGYTF. For the CDR3, the DNA is TGTGCCAGCAGCGTTGAGGACGGCGATAACTATGGCTACACCTTC.

The chain has TRBV27 and TRBJ1-5; TRBD1 matches at 8 bases. Germline V lookup: CDR1 MNHEY, CDR2 SMNVEV (reference sequence). The CDR3 consists of 17 residues. V trimming: 5 bases; J trimming: 0 bases; junction bases outside the gene matches: 9. CDR3: CASSTGQGVYSNQPQHF. The CDR3 DNA sequence: TGTGCCAGCAGTACCGGACAGGGAGTATATAGCAATCAGCCCCAGCATTTT.

This clone was seen a single time. The chain combines TRBV5-6 with TRBJ1-1; unclear D gene. CDR3 length: 12 amino acids. Looked up from germline, CDR1 is SGHDT and CDR2 is YYEEEE. V was trimmed by 5 bases and J by 7 bases, leaving 12 bases between them. The CDR3 coding sequence is TGTGCCAGCAGGAGGGCACAGCTTGAAGCTTTCTTT. Translating gives CASRRAQLEAFF.

V is TRBV5-1 and J is TRBJ1-4; 9 bases match TRBD1. From germline, CDR1 is SGHRS and CDR2 YFSETQ. This CDR3 spans 15 amino acids. Germline trimming cut 3 bases from V and 8 bases from J; bases unmatched to any gene: 8. Here the CDR3 reads CASSSTGGDAEKLFF. CDR3 coding DNA: TGCGCCAGCAGCTCCACAGGGGGCGACGCCGAAAAACTGTTTTTT.

The chain has TRBV23-1 and TRBJ1-2; 8 bases fit TRBD1. TRBV23-1 is an open reading frame whose function is uncertain. The J segment lost 7 bases and the V segment lost 7 bases, leaving 11 bases of the junction unmatched. The CDR3 extends over 14 amino acids. As DNA, the CDR3 is TGCGCCAGCATTAAGAGTCCAGGGGGCGTTGGCTACACCTTC. It is translated as CASIKSPGGVGYTF.

The chain combines TRBV30 with TRBJ2-5; the D is unclear. The CDR3 contains 14 residues. Germline-derived CDR1 and CDR2 are GTSNPN and SVGIG (reference sequence). The germline V and J ends were trimmed by 1 base and 1 base, with 10 bases remaining between them. CDR3 amino acids: CAWSELNTQETQYF. CDR3 sequence (DNA): TGTGCCTGGAGTGAGTTGAACACCCAAGAGACCCAGTACTTC.

The CDR3 nucleotides read TGTGCCAGCAGTTGGACTCTTCGGGGGGCGAACACCGGGGAGCTGTTTTTT. Amino acids: CASSWTLRGANTGELFF. The chain links TRBV27 to TRBJ2-2, with 7 bases fitting TRBD2. CDR1 is MNHEY, CDR2 SMNVEV, per germline (reference sequence). The V segment lost 4 bases and the J segment 0 bases; nucleotides outside the gene matches: 8. This CDR3 comprises 17 residues.

The chain carries TRBV4-1 and TRBJ1-4; the D is unclear. Trimming shortened V by 4 bases and J by 10 bases, and 13 bases separated the two germline ends. Germline V gives CDR1 MGHRA, CDR2 YSYEKL. This CDR3 contains 13 residues. This chain's CDR3 is CASSRLTGRKLFF. The CDR3 region has the DNA TGCGCCAGCAGCCGTCTCACGGGTAGAAAACTGTTTTTT.

The table lists this clone with a few counts. The chain has TRBV19 and TRBJ1-2; 9 bases line up with TRBD1. Germline loops: CDR1 LNHDA, CDR2 SQIVND (reference sequence). V gave up 10 bases and J gave up 8 bases; unmatched junction bases: 14. The CDR3 consists of 14 residues. CDR3: CATSIQGAPGGYTF. DNA for the CDR3: TGTGCCACCAGTATACAGGGGGCCCCAGGCGGCTACACCTTC.

This chain uses TRBV1 with TRBJ2-7; TRBD2 is taken as the D call from the table, unchecked against the DNA. TRBV1 is tagged as a pseudogene. The CDR3 totals 19 residues. CDR3 DNA sequence: TGCACCAGCAGGGTAACGGGAACGGGACTAGCGGGGGGGTCTTCCGAGCAGTACTTC. It encodes CTSRVTGTGLAGGSSEQYF.

This chain uses TRBV5-1 with TRBJ2-7, with TRBD1 matching 12 bases. V shed 4 bases and J 6 bases; nucleotides not matched to a gene: 5. The CDR3 covers 14 residues. The germline gives CDR1 SGHRS, CDR2 YFSETQ. The CDR3 sequence is CASSMGQGAGEQYF. As DNA, the CDR3 is TGCGCCAGCAGCATGGGACAGGGGGCCGGCGAGCAGTACTTC.

This rearrangement joins TRBV5-1 to TRBJ1-6, with a possible D match to TRBD1 (5 bases). The V gene lost 1 base and the J gene lost 0 bases, with 8 bases spanning the gap. The CDR3 is 16 amino acids. In germline, CDR1 is SGHRS, CDR2 YFSETQ. CDR3 sequence reads: CASSLTGVSYNSPLHF. The CDR3 DNA sequence: TGCGCCAGCAGCTTGACAGGCGTCTCCTATAATTCACCCCTCCACTTT.